This T cell receptor (beta chain) was identified in a study of T cells in Graves' hyperthyroidism and ophthalmopathy. Clinical symptoms, serum thyroxine and TRAb, thyroid ultrasound and orbital computed tomography were used for the diagnoses. The study's findings and limits: Blood also carried most thyroid clonotypes expanded above 0.001. Ophthalmopathy cases were set apart from stable hyperthyroidism by a 13 V-J model.

Worth noting for this clonotype: Antigen: not known.

Researchers took RNA transcripts and amplified the TCR beta CDR3 regions from them. The HTBI primer set served for first-round RT-PCR of the TCR CDR3. Each CDR3 protein gets one entry after TCRdb re-called the multiplex PCR reads with MiXCR. Among around 440,000 distinct CDR3 sequences listed, roughly 14% were seen once. The TCR originated in a woman aged 18 to 35 with Graves' hyperthyroidism. What was sequenced was blood.

The CDR3 sequence: CASAGTAAIEAFF. The DNA for the CDR3 is TGTGCCAGCGCCGGGACAGCCGCTATTGAAGCTTTCTTT. The genes are TRBV11-2 and TRBJ1-1, with 7 bases matching TRBD1. The CDR3 contains 13 residues. V shed 8 bases, J shed 7 bases, and the junction held 10 bases outside the gene matches. Germline CDR1 is SGHAT and CDR2 is FQNNGV.